The 10 T cell receptor beta chains below were found in one sample sequenced in a study of blood T cells in healthy people across ages. For the second PCR, which ran for 7 to 11 cycles, a sample-barcoded 5' primer and a J-beta primer mix were used. In TCRdb, the 5' RACE reads were re-called with MiXCR into one record per CDR3 protein. The profile shows roughly 1,100,000 distinct CDR3 sequences, under 30% of them singletons. Another study also made use of these data, one on T cells of mothers and their children.

The sample comprised blood. The source of these receptors is a girl aged 2-9 years in good health.

Comments on this clonotype: Mismatch with germline at one junction end may stem from a read error. This chain joins TRBV7-9 and TRBJ2-5, with D possibly matching TRBD1 (6 bases). The CDR3 is 16 amino acids. The V gene's germline CDR1 is SEHNR and CDR2 FQNEAQ (reference sequence). The CDR3 loop reads CASSPRTASIQETQYF. The CDR3 DNA is TGTGCCAGCAGCCCGAGGACAGCAAGCATTCAAGAGACCCAATACTTC.

The V and J genes are TRBV28 and TRBJ2-5, with D possibly matching TRBD2 (5 bases). This CDR3 is 16 amino acids long. The germline V gene has CDR1 MDHEN and CDR2 SYDVKM. V was cut by 8 bases and J by 5 bases, with 24 bases left in between. In DNA form, the CDR3 reads TGTGCCAGCTTCCCCCCGGGCCTTACCAGAGGGGAGACCCAGTACTTC. It yields the protein CASFPPGLTRGETQYF.

This clonotype showed up just once. This chain joins TRBV29-1 and TRBJ2-7; D possibly corresponds to TRBD2 (5 bases). Trimming left V 3 bases short and J 5 bases short, with 8 bases between. This CDR3 is 11 amino acids long. Germline V CDR1 and CDR2: SQVTM, ANQGSEA. CDR3 sequence: CSVEERNEQYF. In DNA, the CDR3 is TGCAGCGTTGAGGAGCGGAACGAGCAGTACTTC.

The chain recombines TRBV6-6 with TRBJ2-1, with 7 positions matching TRBD2. V lost 5 bases to trimming and J lost 3 bases; unmatched junction nucleotides: 7. Germline CDR1 and CDR2: MNHNY and SVGAGI (reference sequence). The length of the CDR3 is 15 residues. CDR3 sequence: CASSQIAGRYNEQFF. The CDR3 region has the DNA TGTGCCAGCAGTCAAATAGCGGGTCGCTACAATGAGCAGTTCTTC.

This clonotype was counted between two and nine times. The gene calls are TRBV5-4 and TRBJ2-5; D gene unclear. The V gene's germline CDR1 is SGHNT and CDR2 YYREEE (reference sequence). This CDR3 has 15 amino acids. With 0 bases removed from V and 3 bases from J, the gap between germline ends came to 12 bases. The CDR3 region has the DNA TGTGCCAGCAGCTTGGGACTCCTGACCGAAGAGACCCAGTACTTC. Its protein product is CASSLGLLTEETQYF. The full variable domain, rest sourced from reference TRBV5-4 and TRBJ2-5, is ETGVTQSPTHLIKTRGQQVTLRCSSQSGHNTVSWYQQALGQGPQFIFQYYREEENGRGNFPPRFSGLQFPNYSSELNVNALELDDSALYLCASSLGLLTEETQYFGPGTRLLVL.

This chain links TRBV7-2 with TRBJ2-3; TRBD1 agrees at 8 bases. Looked up from germline, CDR1 is SGHTA and CDR2 is FQGNSA. After removal of 4 bases from V and 2 bases from J, the junction contained 8 bases not matched to a gene. The CDR3 is 16 amino acids. The CDR3, as DNA: TGTGCCAGCAGCTCGCTGGGACAGGACTTCACAGATACGCAGTATTTT. This translates into CASSSLGQDFTDTQYF.

This chain uses TRBV20-1 with TRBJ2-5; TRBD2 agrees at 8 bases. This CDR3 comprises 15 residues. CDR1 DFQATT and CDR2 SNEGSKA come from the germline V gene (reference sequence). The J segment lost 0 bases and the V segment lost 5 bases, leaving 8 bases of the junction unmatched. Here the CDR3 reads CSAELAARYQETQYF. CDR3 coding DNA: TGCAGTGCTGAACTAGCGGCCAGGTACCAAGAGACCCAGTACTTC.

This clonotype was seen more than once but under ten times. This chain joins TRBV11-2 and TRBJ2-2; 10 nucleotides line up with TRBD2. The V segment lost 1 base and the J segment 7 bases; nucleotides outside the gene matches: 24. This CDR3 comprises 22 residues. Germline V lookup: CDR1 SGHAT, CDR2 FQNNGV. CDR3 DNA sequence: TGTGCCAGCAGCTTAGGTTTAATTTTGGGTAGCGGGGGGCCAGTATCCATCGGGGAGCTGTTTTTT. This sequence encodes CASSLGLILGSGGPVSIGELFF.

The chain joins TRBV7-9 to TRBJ2-2; D not resolved. In germline, CDR1 is SEHNR, CDR2 FQNEAQ (reference sequence). The CDR3 loop spans 17 amino acids. The V and J ends lost 1 base and 4 bases respectively, with 16 bases between them. CDR3 sequence (DNA): TGTGCCAGCAGCTTAGTTGTTCAGTGGCCGAGCACCGGGGAGCTGTTTTTT. Protein sequence: CASSLVVQWPSTGELFF. Complete variable domain (other parts from reference TRBV7-9 and TRBJ2-2): DTGVSQNPRHKITKRGQNVTFRCDPISEHNRLYWYRQTLGQGPEFLTYFQNEAQLEKSRLLSDRFSAERPKGSFSTLEIQRTEQGDSAMYLCASSLVVQWPSTGELFFGEGSRLTVL.

V gene TRBV29-1 combines with J gene TRBJ2-5; 10 bases are a match to TRBD2. The DNA end is more similar to TRBJ2-1, so the J call may be wrong. The CDR3 covers 14 residues. Germline V lookup: CDR1 SQVTM, CDR2 ANQGSEA. CDR3 nucleotide sequence: TGCAGCGTTGAAGAGGGACTAGCGTGGAATGAGCAGTTCTTC. Translated, it gives CSVEEGLAWNEQFF.